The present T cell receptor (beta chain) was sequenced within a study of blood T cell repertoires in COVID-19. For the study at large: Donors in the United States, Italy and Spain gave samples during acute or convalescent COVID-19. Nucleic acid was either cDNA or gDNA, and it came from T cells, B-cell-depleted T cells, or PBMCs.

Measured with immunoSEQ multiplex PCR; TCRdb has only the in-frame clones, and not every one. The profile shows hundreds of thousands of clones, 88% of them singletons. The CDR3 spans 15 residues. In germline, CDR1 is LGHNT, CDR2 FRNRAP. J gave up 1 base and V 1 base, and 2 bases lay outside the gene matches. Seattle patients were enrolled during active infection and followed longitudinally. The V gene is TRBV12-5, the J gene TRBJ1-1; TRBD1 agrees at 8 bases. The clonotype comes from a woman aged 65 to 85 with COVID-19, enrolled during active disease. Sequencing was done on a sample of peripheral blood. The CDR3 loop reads CASGLGTGKNTEAFF. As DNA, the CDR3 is TGTGCTAGTGGTTTGGGGACAGGGAAGAACACTGAAGCTTTCTTT.